This is a list of T cell receptor beta chains from one sample in a study of cytomegalovirus exposure and HLA in healthy donors. Libraries were prepared by immunoSEQ multiplex PCR; TCRdb keeps only in-frame clonotypes and omits some of them. There are about 150,000 clones in the sample; roughly 77% occur only once, and 7.5% to 9% lies in the top ten. The sequenced material came from PBMCs. These TCRs come from a man aged 25-45 years in good health and CMV-seropositive. CDR3s include the opening cysteine and the closing phenylalanine or tryptophan. D genes are given only for firm matches. The size field is filled for only some rows; it gives once, few, many or a size class.

d_call	v_call	clone_size	j_call	cdr3_aa	cdr3_nt
TRBD2	TRBV7-9	-	TRBJ2-3	CASSFERGFTDTQYF	TGTGCCAGCAGCTTCGAGCGGGGATTCACAGATACGCAGTATTTT
-	TRBV18	-	TRBJ2-7	CASSGGTDYEQYF	TGTGCCAGCTCAGGAGGGACAGACTACGAGCAGTACTTC
-	TRBV29-1	-	TRBJ1-5	CSVHSGEGQPQHF	TGCAGCGTACACTCGGGGGAGGGACAGCCCCAGCATTTT
-	TRBV27	few	TRBJ1-5	CASSSRRVTQPQHF	TGTGCCAGCAGCTCCAGGCGGGTCACTCAGCCCCAGCATTTT
-	TRBV6-1	-	TRBJ1-5	CASSDPGRELNQPQHF	TGTGCCAGCAGTGACCCCGGGAGGGAGCTCAATCAGCCCCAGCATTTT
TRBD2	TRBV7-2	-	TRBJ2-5	CASSLGGGRVETQYF	TGTGCCAGCAGCTTAGGCGGGGGTCGGGTAGAGACCCAGTACTTC
-	TRBV7-8	-	TRBJ2-2	CASSQRDTNTGELFF	TGTGCCAGCAGCCAGCGGGACACTAACACCGGGGAGCTGTTTTTT
-	TRBV5-8	-	TRBJ2-5	CASSPSRVQDYQETQYF	TGTGCCAGCAGCCCATCCCGGGTCCAGGACTACCAAGAGACCCAGTACTTC
-	TRBV7-2	-	TRBJ2-3	CASSPGGGDTQYF	TGTGCCAGCAGCCCCGGTGGAGGGGATACGCAGTATTTT
TRBD1	TRBV28	-	TRBJ1-2	CASSPGTVFYGYTF	TGTGCCAGCAGTCCTGGGACAGTTTTCTATGGCTACACCTTC
-	TRBV29-1	-	TRBJ1-1	CSVVRGLDTEAFF	TGCAGCGTTGTAAGGGGCCTGGACACTGAAGCTTTCTTT
-	TRBV2	few	TRBJ2-2	CASSFHLARELFF	TGTGCCAGCAGTTTCCACCTGGCCCGGGAGCTGTTTTTT
-	TRBV6-1	-	TRBJ1-1	CASTRQNTEAFF	TGTGCCAGCACCCGACAAAACACTGAAGCTTTCTTT
-	TRBV13	-	TRBJ1-2	CASSLTGLGGYTF	TGTGCCAGCAGTCTCACAGGGCTTGGGGGCTACACCTTC
-	TRBV11-2	-	TRBJ1-1	CASRLRLNTEAFF	TGTGCCAGCCGCCTTAGATTGAACACTGAAGCTTTCTTT
TRBD1	TRBV5-6	-	TRBJ1-2	CASIQRTGGNSGYTF	TGTGCCAGCATCCAACGGACAGGGGGCAACTCTGGCTACACCTTC
-	TRBV6-5	few	TRBJ1-2	CASSYGAPRDYGYTF	TGTGCCAGCAGTTACGGGGCCCCCCGGGACTATGGCTACACCTTC
TRBD1	TRBV30	-	TRBJ2-3	CAWSEGQSTDTQYF	TGTGCCTGGAGTGAGGGACAGAGCACAGATACGCAGTATTTT
TRBD1	TRBV5-1	-	TRBJ2-7	CASSSGQGTNEQYF	TGCGCCAGCAGCTCTGGACAGGGGACTAACGAGCAGTACTTC
-	TRBV27	-	TRBJ1-2	CASSFTQHYGYTF	TGTGCCAGCAGTTTCACACAGCACTATGGCTACACCTTC
-	TRBV10-1	-	TRBJ2-4	CASLAGSIQYF	TGCGCCAGCTTAGCTGGGAGCATTCAGTACTTC
-	TRBV9	-	TRBJ2-5	CASSRGPGGETQYF	TGTGCCAGCTCCCGGGGTCCAGGCGGGGAGACCCAGTACTTC
TRBD1	TRBV28	-	TRBJ2-7	CASSLLPGQGATYEQYF	TGTGCCAGCAGCCTTCTTCCGGGACAGGGGGCCACCTACGAGCAGTACTTC
TRBD2	TRBV27	-	TRBJ2-7	CASSFGLAETYEQYF	TGTGCCAGCAGTTTCGGACTAGCGGAGACCTACGAGCAGTACTTC
TRBD1	TRBV7-2	once	TRBJ1-2	CASSHRGQDGYTF	TGTGCCAGCAGCCACAGGGGGCAGGATGGCTACACCTTC
-	TRBV21-1	-	TRBJ1-2	CASSKVGDRSNYGYTF	TGTGCCAGCAGCAAAGTGGGGGACAGGTCTAACTATGGCTACACCTTC
-	TRBV6-6	-	TRBJ2-3	CASSYSRGGADTQYF	TGTGCCAGCAGTTACTCTCGGGGCGGGGCAGATACGCAGTATTTT
-	TRBV9	-	TRBJ1-1	CASSEAGNTEAFF	TGTGCCAGCAGCGAGGCGGGGAACACTGAAGCTTTCTTT
-	TRBV6-5	-	TRBJ1-1	CASSSGLGATEAFF	TGTGCCAGCAGTTCGGGTTTAGGAGCCACTGAAGCTTTCTTT
-	TRBV5-6	-	TRBJ1-5	CASSLFKGYSNQPQHF	TGTGCCAGCAGCTTGTTCAAGGGGTACAGCAATCAGCCCCAGCATTTT
TRBD1	TRBV14	-	TRBJ1-6	CASSPGGAYNSPLHF	TGTGCCAGCAGCCCAGGGGGCGCCTATAATTCACCCCTCCACTTT
TRBD1	TRBV7-2	-	TRBJ2-5	CASSVTGEETQYF	TGTGCCAGCAGCGTAACAGGGGAGGAGACCCAGTACTTC
-	TRBV9	-	TRBJ2-1	CASSANNEQFF	TGTGCCAGCAGCGCTAACAATGAGCAGTTCTTC
-	TRBV15	-	TRBJ2-7	CATSRETRTFLTYEQYF	TGTGCCACCAGCAGGGAGACTAGAACTTTCCTCACCTACGAGCAGTACTTC
-	TRBV7-9	-	TRBJ2-1	CASSLGSGSGYNEQFF	TGTGCCAGCAGCTTAGGTTCAGGATCGGGATACAATGAGCAGTTCTTC
TRBD2	TRBV19	-	TRBJ2-1	CASSLLAGEYNEQFF	TGTGCCAGTAGTCTACTAGCGGGCGAGTACAATGAGCAGTTCTTC
TRBD1	TRBV4-1	-	TRBJ2-5	CASSQGRGRVKTQYF	TGCGCCAGCAGCCAAGGCAGGGGGCGCGTGAAGACCCAGTACTTC
-	TRBV11-2	-	TRBJ1-1	CASSLVGGSTEAFF	TGTGCCAGCAGCTTAGTCGGGGGGAGCACTGAAGCTTTCTTT
-	TRBV7-9	-	TRBJ2-2	CASSLQDTGELFF	TGTGCCAGCAGCTTACAGGACACCGGGGAGCTGTTTTTT
-	TRBV6-1	-	TRBJ1-3	CASSEYSAGNTIYF	TGTGCCAGCAGTGAATACTCGGCTGGAAACACCATATATTTT
TRBD1	TRBV2	-	TRBJ1-1	CASRLDRGFRHTEAFF	TGTGCCAGCAGGTTGGACAGGGGTTTTCGTCACACTGAAGCTTTCTTT